This T cell receptor (beta chain) was captured by sequencing in a study of blood T cells in healthy people across ages. This CDR3 is 16 amino acids long. The V end was cut by 1 base, the J end by 5 bases, with 16 bases between. Next came a second PCR, run for about 6 to 11 cycles, which used a sample-barcoded 5' primer along with a J-beta primer mix. Individual samples furnished no less than 2.5 million CDR3-containing paired-end reads apiece. TCRdb called the 5' RACE reads again in MiXCR, with one record for every CDR3 protein. The repertoire holds 1.5 million to 2 million distinct CDR3 sequences, with about 31% as singletons.

Sequencing used blood. The receptor comes from a woman younger than 45 in good health. The chain employs TRBV12-3 or TRBV12-4 and TRBJ2-3; D is uncertain. CDR3: CASSLGLDPHGDTQYF. The DNA for the CDR3 is TGTGCCAGCAGTTTAGGGCTGGACCCCCATGGAGATACGCAGTATTTT.